Listed here are 18 T cell receptor beta chains from one sample, sequenced in a study of immune evolution from preneoplasia to lung adenocarcinoma. The protocol was immunoSEQ multiplex PCR, while the TCRdb copy is restricted to in-frame clones and leaves out a portion. The profile shows around 7,200 clones, roughly four fifths of them singletons. Sequenced material: FFPE minimally invasive lung adenocarcinoma tissue. The receptors shown here come from a person aged 65 to 85 with lung adenocarcinoma.

The chain couples TRBV20-1 to TRBJ2-3; the D is unclear. The CDR3 is 11 amino acids. Trimming pared 5 bases from V and 5 bases from J, leaving 8 bases between. Germline V CDR1 and CDR2: DFQATT, SNEGSKA (reference sequence). Here the CDR3 reads CSALGLDTQYF. The CDR3 coding sequence is TGCAGTGCTCTAGGGTTAGATACGCAGTATTTT.

The chain uses TRBV5-6 and TRBJ2-5, with 11 bases identical to TRBD1. The CDR3 consists of 15 residues. CDR1 and CDR2 (germline): SGHDT, YYEEEE. Trimming cost V 2 bases and J 7 bases; bases outside gene matches: 7. CDR3: CASSFIGQGAGTQYF. CDR3 coding DNA: TGTGCCAGCAGCTTTATCGGACAGGGGGCTGGGACCCAGTACTTC.

The CDR3 protein is CASRADRGGYGYTF. CDR3 nucleotides: TGTGCCAGCAGAGCAGACAGGGGCGGCTATGGCTACACCTTC. The chain employs TRBV2 and TRBJ1-2, with TRBD1 matching over 8 bases. V shed 6 bases, J shed 4 bases, and the junction held 7 bases outside the gene matches. Germline V CDR1 and CDR2: SNHLY, FYNNEI. The CDR3 has 14 residues.

The V gene is TRBV6-5, the J gene TRBJ1-1; weak D call: TRBD1 (5 bases). CDR1 is MNHEY, CDR2 SVGAGI, per germline. The V end lost 0 bases, the J end lost 0 bases, and 8 bases lay between the germline ends. The CDR3 is 15 residues long. This CDR3 reads CASSYSTGLNTEAFF. The CDR3 DNA follows: TGTGCCAGCAGTTACTCAACGGGGCTGAACACTGAAGCTTTCTTT.

The J gene is TRBJ1-2, the V gene TRBV9; TRBD1 is a possible D gene (5 bases). The CDR3 is made up of 16 amino acids. Trimming left V 2 bases short and J 7 bases short, with 21 bases between. Germline V CDR1 and CDR2: SGDLS, YYNGEE. For the CDR3, the DNA is TGTGCCAGCAGCGTCGGGGAGGGACGTCGGAGGCTTGGCTACACCTTC. This sequence encodes CASSVGEGRRRLGYTF. The full variable domain, its missing parts supplied by reference TRBV9 and TRBJ1-2, is DSGVTQTPKHLITATGQRVTLRCSPRSGDLSVYWYQQSLDQGLQFLIQYYNGEERAKGNILERFSAQQFPDLHSELNLSSLELGDSALYFCASSVGEGRRRLGYTFGSGTRLTVV.

This chain uses TRBV11-2 with TRBJ2-3, with D tentatively TRBD2 (6 bases). There are 14 residues in the CDR3. V was shortened by 1 base and J by 3 bases, with 8 bases between the two germline ends. Per the germline V gene, CDR1 is SGHAT and CDR2 is FQNNGV. The CDR3 loop reads CASSLALATDTQYF. DNA of the CDR3: TGTGCCAGCAGCTTAGCACTAGCTACAGATACGCAGTATTTT.

CDR3 protein: CASSLGVNNEQFF. As DNA, the CDR3 is TGTGCCAGCAGCTTAGGTGTAAACAATGAGCAGTTCTTC. This chain connects TRBV11-2 to TRBJ2-1; the D is unclear. This CDR3 has 13 residues. CDR1 and CDR2 from the germline V gene are SGHAT and FQNNGV. Trimming pared 1 base from V and 5 bases from J, leaving 6 bases between.

A few counts support this clone. The J gene is TRBJ2-1, the V gene TRBV7-9; D may be TRBD1 (6 bases). The CDR3 length is 12 residues. Germline assignment: CDR1 SEHNR and CDR2 FQNEAQ (reference sequence). Trimming left V 4 bases short and J 11 bases short, with 12 bases between. This chain's CDR3 is CASSSDSLKQFF. CDR3 in DNA: TGTGCCAGCAGCTCGGACAGCTTGAAGCAGTTCTTC.

The V gene is TRBV30, the J gene TRBJ2-7; D may correspond to TRBD1 or TRBD2 (5 bases each). Trimming cost V 0 bases and J 6 bases, with 15 bases left between them. The CDR3 runs to 14 residues. The germline V gene encodes CDR1 GTSNPN and CDR2 SVGIG (reference sequence). The CDR3 here is CAWSVGDLLTEQYF. CDR3 DNA: TGTGCCTGGAGTGTAGGGGACCTGTTAACCGAGCAGTACTTC. The whole variable domain, remainder taken from reference TRBV30 and TRBJ2-7, is SQTIHQWPATLVQPVGSPLSLECTVEGTSNPNLYWYRQAAGRGLQLLFYSVGIGQISSEVPQNLSASRPQDRQFILSSKKLLLSDSGFYLCAWSVGDLLTEQYFGPGTRLTVT.

The chain joins TRBV29-1 to TRBJ2-1; tentative D call: TRBD1 (8 bases). This CDR3 comprises 16 residues. The V gene lost 6 bases and the J gene lost 9 bases, with 27 bases spanning the gap. Germline loops: CDR1 SQVTM, CDR2 ANQGSEA. Here the CDR3 DNA reads TGCAGCGTGACGCGTAACAGGGGGGGAGAACCTGGTGAGCAGTTCTTC. It encodes CSVTRNRGGEPGEQFF.

The chain recombines TRBV7-2 with TRBJ1-3; TRBD1 agrees at 7 bases. The V segment lost 5 bases and the J segment 4 bases; nucleotides outside the gene matches: 17. Germline CDR1 reads SGHTA; CDR2 reads FQGNSA. This CDR3 has 18 residues. In DNA, the CDR3 is TGTGCCAGCAGCCCAGATCTCCAGACAGGGTTAACAGGAAACACCATATATTTT. Translated: CASSPDLQTGLTGNTIYF.

The chain links TRBV4-2 to TRBJ2-5; D possibly corresponds to TRBD2 (6 bases). Trimming stripped 0 bases from V and 8 bases from J, with 25 bases between. Germline V CDR1 and CDR2: LGHNA, YNFKEQ. The CDR3 spans 18 residues. CDR3 sequence: CASSQDIASSVGQGTQYF. For the CDR3, the DNA is TGTGCCAGCAGCCAAGATATCGCGTCTAGCGTGGGTCAAGGCACCCAGTACTTC.

The chain links TRBV10-1 to TRBJ2-2, with D possibly matching TRBD2 (6 bases). Germline lookup yields CDR1 WNHNN and CDR2 SYGVQD (reference sequence). This CDR3 region has 15 residues. Trimming stripped 3 bases from V and 4 bases from J, with 12 bases between. The CDR3 loop is CASSDTGDGTGELFF. The DNA for the CDR3 is TGCGCCAGCAGTGACACGGGAGACGGCACCGGGGAGCTGTTTTTT.

This clone was observed once. The genes are TRBV10-2 and TRBJ2-7; 10 bases match TRBD2. In germline, CDR1 is WSHSY, CDR2 SAAADI. The CDR3 has 15 amino acids. V lost 7 bases to trimming and J lost 1 base; unmatched junction nucleotides: 7. CDR3 coding DNA: TGCGCCAGCACCCCTACTAGCGGGAATTCCTACGAGCAGTACTTC. It specifies CASTPTSGNSYEQYF.

The genes are TRBV9 and TRBJ1-1; D unresolved. Trimming took off 2 bases at V and 2 bases at J, with 10 bases between the two ends. The CDR3 loop spans 14 amino acids. The germline V gene encodes CDR1 SGDLS and CDR2 YYNGEE. CDR3 loop: CASSVGRINTEAFF. The CDR3 DNA reads as TGTGCCAGCAGCGTTGGTAGGATCAACACTGAAGCTTTCTTT.

The CDR3: CASIRNEKLFF. Here the CDR3 DNA reads TGTGCCAGCATTCGTAATGAAAAACTGTTTTTT. The chain combines TRBV6-6 with TRBJ1-4; D uncertain. The germline V gene has CDR1 MNHNY and CDR2 SVGAGI (reference sequence). V lost 7 bases and J lost 4, with 4 bases in between. The CDR3 covers 11 residues.

The chain carries TRBV7-2 and TRBJ2-1, with D perhaps being TRBD1 or TRBD2 (6 bases each). This CDR3 has 15 residues. Deletions cut 5 bases from V and 3 bases from J, with 14 bases between. Germline-derived CDR1 and CDR2 are SGHTA and FQGNSA. The CDR3 here is CASSLKGGNYNEQFF. The CDR3 DNA reads TGTGCCAGCAGCCTTAAGGGGGGCAACTACAATGAGCAGTTCTTC.

This clone appeared a few times. This sequence joins TRBV5-1 and TRBJ2-5; 13 bases are shared with TRBD2. V lost 3 bases and J lost 4; bases outside the gene matches: 3. This CDR3 comprises 15 residues. Per germline, CDR1 SGHRS and CDR2 YFSETQ. The CDR3 region has the DNA TGCGCCAGCAGCTACGGACTAGCGGGGGCAGAGACCCAGTACTTC. Its protein is CASSYGLAGAETQYF. Supplemented by reference TRBV5-1 and TRBJ2-5, the full variable domain reads KAGVTQTPRYLIKTRGQQVTLSCSPISGHRSVSWYQQTPGQGLQFLFEYFSETQRNKGNFPGRFSGRQFSNSRSEMNVSTLELGDSALYLCASSYGLAGAETQYFGPGTRLLVL.